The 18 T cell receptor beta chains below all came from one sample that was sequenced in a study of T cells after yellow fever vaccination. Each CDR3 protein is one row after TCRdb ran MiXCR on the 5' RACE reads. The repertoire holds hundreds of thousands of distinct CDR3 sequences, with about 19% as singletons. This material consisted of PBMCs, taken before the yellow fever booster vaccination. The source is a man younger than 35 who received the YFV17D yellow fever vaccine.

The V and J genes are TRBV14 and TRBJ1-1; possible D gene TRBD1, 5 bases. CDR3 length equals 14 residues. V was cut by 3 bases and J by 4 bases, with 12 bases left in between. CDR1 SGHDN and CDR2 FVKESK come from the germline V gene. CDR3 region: CASSQGRWATEAFF. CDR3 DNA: TGTGCCAGCAGCCAGGGACGTTGGGCCACTGAAGCTTTCTTT. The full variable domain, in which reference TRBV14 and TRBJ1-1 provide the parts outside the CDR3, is EAGVTQFPSHSVIEKGQTVTLRCDPISGHDNLYWYRRVMGKEIKFLLHFVKESKQDESGMPNNRFLAERTGGTYSTLKVQPAELEDSGVYFCASSQGRWATEAFFGQGTRLTVV.

CDR3 DNA sequence: TGTGCCATCAGGGGAGGGACAGGGGCCTACAATGAGCAGTTCTTC. Encoded protein: CAIRGGTGAYNEQFF. The rearrangement links TRBV10-3 to TRBJ2-1; 10 positions match TRBD1. The junction had 4 bases not matched to a gene; V was cut back by 6 bases and J by 2 bases. In germline, CDR1 is ENHRY, CDR2 SYGVKD. The CDR3 sequence is 15 residues long.

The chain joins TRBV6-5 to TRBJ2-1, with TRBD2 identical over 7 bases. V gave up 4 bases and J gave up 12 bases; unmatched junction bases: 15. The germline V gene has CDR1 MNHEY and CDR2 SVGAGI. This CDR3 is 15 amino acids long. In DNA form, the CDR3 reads TGTGCCAGCAGTTCCCCCACAACGGGGGGAGCAGGGCAGTTCTTC. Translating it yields CASSSPTTGGAGQFF.

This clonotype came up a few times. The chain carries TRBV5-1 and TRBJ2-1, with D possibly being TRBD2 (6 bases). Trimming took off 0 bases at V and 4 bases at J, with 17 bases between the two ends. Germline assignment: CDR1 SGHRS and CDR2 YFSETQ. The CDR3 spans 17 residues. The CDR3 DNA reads TGCGCCAGCAGCTTGGGATTTGGAGGGATAGAATACAATGAGCAGTTCTTC. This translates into CASSLGFGGIEYNEQFF.

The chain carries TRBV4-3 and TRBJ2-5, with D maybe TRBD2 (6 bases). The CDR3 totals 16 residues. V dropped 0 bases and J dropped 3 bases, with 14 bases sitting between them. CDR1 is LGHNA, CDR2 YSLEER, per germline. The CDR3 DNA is TGCGCCAGCAGCCAAGATAGGTTGCGGGGCGAAGAGACCCAGTACTTC. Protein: CASSQDRLRGEETQYF.

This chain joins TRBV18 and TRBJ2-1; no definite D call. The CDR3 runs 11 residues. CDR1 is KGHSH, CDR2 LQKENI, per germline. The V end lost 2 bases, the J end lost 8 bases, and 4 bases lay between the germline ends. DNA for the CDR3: TGTGCCAGCTCACCAAGCGATGAGCAGTTCTTC. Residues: CASSPSDEQFF.

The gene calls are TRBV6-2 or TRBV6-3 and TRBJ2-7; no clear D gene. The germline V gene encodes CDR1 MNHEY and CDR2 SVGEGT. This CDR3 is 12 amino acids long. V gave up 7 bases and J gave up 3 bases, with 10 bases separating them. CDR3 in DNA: TGTGCCAGCACCGACGGAGACTACGAGCAGTACTTC. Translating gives CASTDGDYEQYF.

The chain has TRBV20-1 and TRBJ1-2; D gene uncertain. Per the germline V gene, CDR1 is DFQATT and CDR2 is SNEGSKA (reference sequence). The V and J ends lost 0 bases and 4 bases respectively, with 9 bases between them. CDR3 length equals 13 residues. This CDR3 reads CSARDLEGYGYTF. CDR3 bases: TGCAGTGCTAGAGATCTGGAGGGCTATGGCTACACCTTC.

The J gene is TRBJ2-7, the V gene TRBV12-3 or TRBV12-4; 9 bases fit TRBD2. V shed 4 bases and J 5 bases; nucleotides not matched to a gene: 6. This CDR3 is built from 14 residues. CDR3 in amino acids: CASSSSGGKHEQYF. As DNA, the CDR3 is TGTGCCAGCAGTTCGAGCGGGGGGAAACACGAGCAGTACTTC.

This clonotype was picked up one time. The CDR3, as DNA: TGCGCCAGCAGCCTGCGGTGGGCTAGCGGGGGTCAAGAGACCCAGTACTTC. Its translation: CASSLRWASGGQETQYF. The chain uses TRBV4-3 and TRBJ2-5; 10 nucleotides agree with TRBD2. Germline-derived CDR1 and CDR2 are LGHNA and YSLEER. The CDR3 runs 17 residues. Unmatched junction bases numbered 10, after V lost 4 bases and J lost 2 bases.

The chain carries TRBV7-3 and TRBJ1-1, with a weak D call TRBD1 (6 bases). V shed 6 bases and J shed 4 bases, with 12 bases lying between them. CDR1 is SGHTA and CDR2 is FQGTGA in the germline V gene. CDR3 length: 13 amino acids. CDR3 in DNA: TGTGCCAGCAGTTCGGGGGGCCCCACTGAAGCTTTCTTT. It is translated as CASSSGGPTEAFF.

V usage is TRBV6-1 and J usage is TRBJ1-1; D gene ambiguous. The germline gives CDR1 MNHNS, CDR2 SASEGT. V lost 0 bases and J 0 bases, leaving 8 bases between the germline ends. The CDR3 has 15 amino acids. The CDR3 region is CASSEALPLNTEAFF. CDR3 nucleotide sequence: TGTGCCAGCAGTGAAGCGCTGCCTTTGAACACTGAAGCTTTCTTT.

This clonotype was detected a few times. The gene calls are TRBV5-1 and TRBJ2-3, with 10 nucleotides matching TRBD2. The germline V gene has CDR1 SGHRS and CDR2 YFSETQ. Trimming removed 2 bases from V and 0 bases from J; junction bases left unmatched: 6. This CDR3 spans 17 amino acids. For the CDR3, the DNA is TGCGCCAGCAGCTTCCTAGCGGGGGCTCCTAGCACAGATACGCAGTATTTT. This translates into CASSFLAGAPSTDTQYF.

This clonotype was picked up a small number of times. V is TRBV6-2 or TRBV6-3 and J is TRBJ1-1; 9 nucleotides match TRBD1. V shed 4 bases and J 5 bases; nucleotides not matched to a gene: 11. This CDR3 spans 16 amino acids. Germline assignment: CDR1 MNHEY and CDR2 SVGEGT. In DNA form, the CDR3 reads TGTGCCAGCAGTTTGGGAACAGGGGGCGCAGGTACTGAAGCTTTCTTT. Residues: CASSLGTGGAGTEAFF.

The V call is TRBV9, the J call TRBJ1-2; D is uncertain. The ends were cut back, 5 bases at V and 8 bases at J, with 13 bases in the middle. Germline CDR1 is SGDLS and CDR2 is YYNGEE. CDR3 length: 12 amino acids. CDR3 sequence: CASSPDLGGYTF. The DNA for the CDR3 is TGTGCCAGCAGTCCCGACCTGGGGGGCTACACCTTC.

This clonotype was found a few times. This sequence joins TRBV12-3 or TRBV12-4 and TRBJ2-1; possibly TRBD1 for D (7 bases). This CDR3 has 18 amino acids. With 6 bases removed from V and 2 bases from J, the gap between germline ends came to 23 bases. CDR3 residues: CASSTEEGDRATYNEQFF. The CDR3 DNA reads TGTGCCAGCAGCACCGAGGAGGGTGACAGGGCTACCTACAATGAGCAGTTCTTC.

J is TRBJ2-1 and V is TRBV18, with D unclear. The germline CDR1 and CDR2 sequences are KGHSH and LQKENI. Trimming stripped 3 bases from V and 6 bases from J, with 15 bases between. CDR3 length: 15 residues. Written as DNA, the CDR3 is TGTGCCAGCTCACCGGTCTCTGGCGTGTCCAATGAGCAGTTCTTC. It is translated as CASSPVSGVSNEQFF.

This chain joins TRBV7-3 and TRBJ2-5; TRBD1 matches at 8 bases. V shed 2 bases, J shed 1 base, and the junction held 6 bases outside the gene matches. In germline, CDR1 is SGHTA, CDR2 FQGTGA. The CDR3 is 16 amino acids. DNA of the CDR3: TGTGCCAGCAGCTTAGGGGCAGACAGGGGCCAAGAGACCCAGTACTTC. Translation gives CASSLGADRGQETQYF.